The source of this T cell receptor (beta chain) is a study of T cells in Graves' hyperthyroidism and ophthalmopathy. Regarding the study as a whole: Most expanded thyroid clonotypes above 0.001 also appeared in blood.

The germline CDR1 and CDR2 sequences are MNHEY and SVGEGT. The CDR3 covers 15 residues. V was shortened by 5 bases and J by 9 bases, with 20 bases between the two germline ends. For this clonotype: Antigen unknown.

The TCR beta CDR3 regions underwent amplification using RNA transcripts as the source. TCR CDR3 underwent first-round RT-PCR with the HTBI primer set. TCRdb re-derived calls from the multiplex PCR reads in MiXCR, one entry per CDR3 protein. Among about 760,000 distinct CDR3 sequences, 30% to 40% were seen once, and the ten largest hold about a third. The TCR originated in a middle-aged woman with Graves' hyperthyroidism. This chain connects TRBV6-2 or TRBV6-3 to TRBJ1-5; no firm D call. Specimen: blood. The CDR3 DNA follows: TGTGCCAGCAGTGAAGACTCTATCTCTTTATGGCCCCAGCATTTT. As protein: CASSEDSISLWPQHF.